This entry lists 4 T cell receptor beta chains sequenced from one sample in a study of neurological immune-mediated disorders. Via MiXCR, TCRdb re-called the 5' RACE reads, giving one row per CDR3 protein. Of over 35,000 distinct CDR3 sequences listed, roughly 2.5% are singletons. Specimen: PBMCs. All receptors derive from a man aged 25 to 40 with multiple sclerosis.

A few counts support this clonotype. The CDR3: CSALQGNSGNTIYF. The CDR3 DNA is TGCAGTGCGTTACAGGGTAACTCTGGAAACACCATATATTTT. The chain couples TRBV20-1 to TRBJ1-3; a possible D gene is TRBD1 (6 bases). Looked up from germline, CDR1 is DFQATT and CDR2 is SNEGSKA (reference sequence). With 6 bases removed from V and 0 bases from J, the gap between germline ends came to 12 bases. The CDR3 is 14 residues long.

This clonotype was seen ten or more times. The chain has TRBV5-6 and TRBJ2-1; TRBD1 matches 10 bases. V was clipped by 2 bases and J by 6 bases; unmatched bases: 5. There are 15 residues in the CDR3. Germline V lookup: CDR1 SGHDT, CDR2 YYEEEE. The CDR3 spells CASSFGTGVGNEQFF. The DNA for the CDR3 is TGTGCCAGCAGCTTTGGGACAGGGGTTGGCAATGAGCAGTTCTTC.

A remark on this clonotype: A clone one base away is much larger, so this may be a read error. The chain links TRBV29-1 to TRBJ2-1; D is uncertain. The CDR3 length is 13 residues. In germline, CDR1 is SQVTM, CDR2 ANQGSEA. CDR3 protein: CSVEGSLDNAQFF. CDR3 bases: TGCAGCGTTGAGGGAAGTTTAGACAATGCGCAGTTCTTC.

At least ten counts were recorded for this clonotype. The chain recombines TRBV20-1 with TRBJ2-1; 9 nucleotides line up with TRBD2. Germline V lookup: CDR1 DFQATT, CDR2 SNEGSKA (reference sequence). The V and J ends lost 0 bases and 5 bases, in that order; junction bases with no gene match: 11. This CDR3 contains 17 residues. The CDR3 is CSARETPAGGPNNEQFF. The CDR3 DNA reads TGCAGTGCTAGAGAGACTCCAGCGGGAGGCCCCAACAATGAGCAGTTCTTC.